Listed below are T cell receptor beta chains from one sample, sequenced in a study of blood T cell repertoires in COVID-19. Profiling relied on immunoSEQ multiplex PCR, and the TCRdb table lists in-frame clones only, not all of them. The repertoire holds under 200,000 clones, with approximately 86% as singletons. Sequences were obtained from peripheral blood. The receptors were sampled from a man aged 70 or older with acute or convalescent COVID-19. Both conserved end residues are part of each CDR3. Fields, in order: J gene, D gene, V gene, clone size, CDR3 protein, CDR3 DNA. D genes are given only for firm matches. The size of a clone is reported for some rows only, either as once, few or many, or as a class for expanded clones.

>TRBJ1-1|-|TRBV11-2|-
CASTPLPNTEAFF
TGTGCCAGCACCCCTCTACCTAACACTGAAGCTTTCTTT
>TRBJ1-2|TRBD1|TRBV28|-
CASSRRRGQNYGYTF
TGTGCCAGCAGTCGAAGGAGGGGGCAAAACTATGGCTACACCTTC
>TRBJ2-1|TRBD1|TRBV4-3|once
CASSRDRGPNEQFF
TGCGCCAGCAGCCGGGACAGGGGTCCCAATGAGCAGTTCTTC
>TRBJ1-2|TRBD1|TRBV5-4|-
CASSPGTGSNYGYTF
TGTGCCAGCAGCCCCGGGACAGGGTCTAACTATGGCTACACCTTC
>TRBJ2-7|-|TRBV10-2|few
CASSEPTNFAYEQYF
TGCGCCAGCAGTGAACCGACAAATTTCGCCTACGAGCAGTACTTC
>TRBJ2-5|TRBD1|TRBV18|once
CASSQLTGLGETQYF
TGTGCCAGCTCCCAATTGACAGGGTTGGGCGAGACCCAGTACTTC
>TRBJ2-3|-|TRBV7-2|-
CASSLDFGSVSTDTQYF
TGTGCCAGCAGCTTAGACTTTGGGAGCGTAAGCACAGATACGCAGTATTTT
>TRBJ1-6|TRBD1|TRBV28|once
CASSTMDRGDSPLHF
TGTGCCAGCAGTACCATGGACAGGGGGGATTCACCCCTCCACTTT
>TRBJ2-2|-|TRBV28|-
CASARMGTTGELFF
TGTGCCAGCGCTCGGATGGGGACTACCGGGGAGCTGTTTTTT
>TRBJ1-1|-|TRBV28|once
CASSDQGEAFF
TGTGCCAGCAGTGATCAGGGTGAAGCTTTCTTT
>TRBJ2-1|TRBD2|TRBV4-3|-
CASSQAAGGLNEQFF
TGCGCCAGCAGCCAAGCAGCGGGGGGGCTCAATGAGCAGTTCTTC
>TRBJ1-3|-|TRBV19|-
CASSIDPFSGNTIYF
TGTGCCAGTAGTATAGACCCCTTCTCTGGAAACACCATATATTTT
>TRBJ1-5|-|TRBV3-1/TRBV3-2|-
CASSQGRVQPQHF
TGTGCCAGCAGCCAAGGGAGGGTTCAGCCCCAGCATTTT
>TRBJ1-5|-|TRBV6-5|-
CASRKVGGGDQPQHF
TGTGCCAGCAGGAAGGTGGGGGGGGGAGATCAGCCCCAGCATTTT
>TRBJ1-2|-|TRBV19|-
CASSIYQGTNYGYTF
TGTGCCAGTAGTATCTATCAGGGGACTAACTATGGCTACACCTTC
>TRBJ2-1|TRBD2|TRBV4-1|-
CASSSQRGGDEQFF
TGCGCCAGCAGCTCCCAGCGGGGGGGTGATGAGCAGTTCTTC
>TRBJ1-1|-|TRBV6-5|-
CASSLQGGLNTEAFF
TGTGCCAGCAGTTTGCAGGGAGGGCTGAACACTGAAGCTTTCTTT
>TRBJ2-4|-|TRBV5-4|-
CASSFGALEAKNIQYF
TGTGCCAGCAGCTTTGGGGCCTTAGAAGCCAAAAACATTCAGTACTTC
>TRBJ1-5|TRBD1|TRBV4-1|few
CASSLGQGDGPQHF
TGCGCCAGCAGCCTTGGGCAGGGGGATGGGCCCCAGCATTTT
>TRBJ2-2|-|TRBV7-3|-
CASSKSVAANTGELFF
TGTGCCAGCAGCAAGTCGGTAGCGGCGAACACCGGGGAGCTGTTTTTT
>TRBJ2-1|TRBD2|TRBV5-5|-
CASSLGRSGGAHEQFF
TGTGCCAGCAGCTTGGGTCGTAGCGGGGGGGCCCATGAGCAGTTCTTC
>TRBJ1-4|-|TRBV18|once
CASSPSVPNEKLFF
-
>TRBJ1-1|-|TRBV7-2|-
CASSFRAGVNTEAFF
TGTGCCAGCAGCTTCCGGGCGGGTGTAAACACTGAAGCTTTCTTT
>TRBJ2-3|-|TRBV19|-
CASSSLRDTDTQYF
TGTGCCAGTAGTTCCCTGCGGGACACAGATACGCAGTATTTT
>TRBJ1-4|-|TRBV4-1|-
CASSEGEKLFF
TGCGCCAGCAGCGAGGGTGAAAAACTGTTTTTT
>TRBJ2-1|TRBD2|TRBV27|-
CASSFGGAEEQFF
TGTGCCAGCAGTTTCGGGGGGGCAGAGGAGCAGTTCTTC
>TRBJ1-2|TRBD1|TRBV6-5|-
CASSYSGQVYGYTF
TGTGCCAGCAGTTACTCGGGACAGGTTTACGGCTACACCTTC
>TRBJ2-5|TRBD2|TRBV5-1|-
CASSLSLMGGETQYF
TGCGCCAGCAGCTTGTCGCTTATGGGGGGGGAGACCCAGTACTTC
>TRBJ1-1|TRBD1|TRBV14|-
CASSQVSRTGQLYTEAFF
TGTGCCAGCAGCCAAGTGAGTCGGACAGGGCAGTTGTACACTGAAGCTTTCTTT
>TRBJ2-7|TRBD1|TRBV9|-
CASSPDPTGPGEQYF
TGTGCCAGCAGCCCCGACCCGACAGGGCCGGGCGAGCAGTACTTC
>TRBJ2-7|TRBD1|TRBV7-3|-
CASSRTGTGVGEQYF
TGTGCCAGCAGCCGAACCGGGACAGGGGTGGGCGAGCAGTACTTC
>TRBJ2-7|TRBD1|TRBV5-1|-
CASSLGQGWYEQYF
TGCGCCAGCAGCTTGGGACAGGGGTGGTACGAGCAGTACTTC
>TRBJ1-3|-|TRBV4-3|-
CASSQDGYQGYTIYF
TGCGCCAGCAGCCAAGACGGCTACCAGGGTTACACCATATATTTT
>TRBJ1-6|-|TRBV5-1|once
CASSLGNSNSPLHF
TGCGCCAGCAGCTTGGGGAACAGTAATTCACCCCTCCACTTT
>TRBJ2-5|-|TRBV11-3|-
CASSFTGIETQYF
TGTGCCAGCAGCTTCACAGGGATAGAGACCCAGTACTTC
>TRBJ2-3|TRBD2|TRBV3-1/TRBV3-2|-
CASSRGSGSGLDTQYF
TGTGCCAGCAGCCGGGGTAGCGGGAGTGGGCTAGATACGCAGTATTTT
>TRBJ1-6|TRBD1|TRBV6-5|-
CASSYHLGQYNSPLHF
TGTGCCAGCAGTTACCACTTGGGACAGTATAATTCACCCCTCCACTTT
>TRBJ1-1|TRBD1|TRBV30|-
CAWSAGQDFEAFF
TGTGCCTGGAGTGCAGGACAGGATTTCGAGGCTTTCTTT
>TRBJ2-3|-|TRBV11-1|-
CASSSNRARSTDTQYF
TGTGCCAGCAGCTCGAACAGGGCCAGGAGCACAGATACGCAGTATTTT
>TRBJ1-1|-|TRBV7-9|once
CASSPMGAQTEAFF
TGTGCCAGCAGCCCAATGGGGGCGCAAACTGAAGCTTTCTTT
>TRBJ2-5|-|TRBV5-6|-
CASSFMAGEETQYF
TGTGCCAGCAGCTTTATGGCAGGGGAAGAGACCCAGTACTTC
>TRBJ2-1|-|TRBV7-2|-
CASSLNAGSYNEQFF
TGTGCCAGCAGCTTAAATGCGGGATCCTACAATGAGCAGTTCTTC
>TRBJ2-1|TRBD2|TRBV28|-
CASSSSGRALEQFF
TGTGCCAGCAGTTCAAGCGGGAGGGCCTTAGAGCAGTTCTTC
>TRBJ2-7|TRBD1|TRBV5-6|few
CASNYRDRVIEQYF
TGTGCCAGCAACTACCGGGACAGGGTGATAGAGCAGTACTTC
>TRBJ2-3|-|TRBV27|-
CASADRSSTDTQYF
TGTGCCAGCGCCGACAGGTCGAGCACAGATACGCAGTATTTT